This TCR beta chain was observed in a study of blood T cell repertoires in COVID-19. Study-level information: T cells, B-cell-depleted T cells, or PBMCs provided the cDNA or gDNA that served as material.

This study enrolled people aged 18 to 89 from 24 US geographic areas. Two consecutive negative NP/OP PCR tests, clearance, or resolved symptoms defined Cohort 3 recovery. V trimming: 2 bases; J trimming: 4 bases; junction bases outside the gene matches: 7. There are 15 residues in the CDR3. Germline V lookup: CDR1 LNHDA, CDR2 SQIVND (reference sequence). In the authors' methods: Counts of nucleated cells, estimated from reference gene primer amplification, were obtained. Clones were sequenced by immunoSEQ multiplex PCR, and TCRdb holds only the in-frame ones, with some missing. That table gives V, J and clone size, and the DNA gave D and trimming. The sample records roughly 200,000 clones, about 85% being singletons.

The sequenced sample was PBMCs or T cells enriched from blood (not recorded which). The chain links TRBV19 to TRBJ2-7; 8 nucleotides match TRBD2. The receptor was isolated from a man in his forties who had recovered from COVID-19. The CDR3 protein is CASSISSGSGYEQYF. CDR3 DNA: TGTGCCAGTAGTATATCCAGCGGGAGTGGTTACGAGCAGTACTTC.